Shown below are 24 T cell receptor beta chains from a single sample sequenced in a study of cytomegalovirus exposure and HLA in healthy donors. 13 Jbeta primers and 60 Vbeta primers were used for the PCR. Data came from immunoSEQ multiplex PCR; TCRdb stores just in-frame clones and leaves some out. Found here are around 140,000 clones, about four fifths of them singletons; the top ten hold 1.1%. The sequenced material came from PBMCs. All receptors derive from a male donor in good health and CMV-seronegative.

V gene TRBV4-1 combines with J gene TRBJ2-5; 15 bases are a match to TRBD2. The CDR3 is 16 amino acids. Germline-derived CDR1 and CDR2 are MGHRA and YSYEKL. V lost 4 bases and J lost 4; bases outside the gene matches: 4. Written as DNA, the CDR3 is TGCGCCAGCAGCCTTGGACTAGCGGGGGGGCCAGAGACCCAGTACTTC. This translates into CASSLGLAGGPETQYF.

The CDR3 region is CASSHSGTPSYEQYF. The DNA for the CDR3 is TGCGCCAGCAGCCATAGCGGGACACCTTCCTACGAGCAGTACTTC. The chain employs TRBV4-1 and TRBJ2-7, with 8 bases identical to TRBD2. The V segment lost 3 bases and the J segment 1 base; nucleotides outside the gene matches: 5. This CDR3 has 15 amino acids. Germline V CDR1 and CDR2: MGHRA, YSYEKL.

J is TRBJ1-1 and V is TRBV5-1, with a possible D match to TRBD1 (5 bases). Per the germline V gene, CDR1 is SGHRS and CDR2 is YFSETQ. Trimming took 4 bases from V and 6 from J, leaving 19 bases between them. The CDR3 spans 15 residues. CDR3 in DNA: TGCGCCAGCAGCATGGGACCGGGATTTCACTCTGAAGCTTTCTTT. Amino acids: CASSMGPGFHSEAFF. The whole variable domain, filled in from reference TRBV5-1 and TRBJ1-1, reads KAGVTQTPRYLIKTRGQQVTLSCSPISGHRSVSWYQQTPGQGLQFLFEYFSETQRNKGNFPGRFSGRQFSNSRSEMNVSTLELGDSALYLCASSMGPGFHSEAFFGQGTRLTVV.

This clone was found a few times. The chain combines TRBV2 with TRBJ2-1; 9 bases are a match to TRBD2. CDR1 is SNHLY and CDR2 is FYNNEI in the germline V gene. This CDR3 has 15 amino acids. The V gene end was trimmed by 5 bases and the J gene end by 7 bases; junction bases not matched to a gene: 9. CDR3 in amino acids: CASSIRRGGENEQFF. The CDR3 region has the DNA TGTGCCAGCAGTATTCGGCGGGGGGGTGAAAATGAGCAGTTCTTC.

The rearrangement joins TRBV2 to TRBJ1-5, with 9 nucleotides matching TRBD1. The CDR3 has 16 amino acids. Germline CDR1 and CDR2: SNHLY and FYNNEI. V lost 4 bases and J lost 2; bases outside the gene matches: 6. As DNA, the CDR3 is TGTGCCAGCAGTGGCGACAGGGGGGGTGGCAATCAGCCCCAGCATTTT. Translating it yields CASSGDRGGGNQPQHF.

This rearrangement joins TRBV7-8 to TRBJ2-5; perhaps TRBD1 as D (6 bases). Trimming shortened V by 5 bases and J by 3 bases, and 19 bases separated the two germline ends. The CDR3 runs 16 residues. CDR1 is SGHVS and CDR2 is FQNEAQ in the germline V gene. CDR3 DNA: TGTGCCAGCAGCCATTTACAGGGCGAACAGAAAGAGACCCAGTACTTC. Translating it yields CASSHLQGEQKETQYF.

V and J are TRBV13 and TRBJ1-4, with 7 positions matching TRBD1. With 5 bases clipped from V and 3 bases from J, the junction kept 6 bases outside the gene matches. The CDR3 has 15 residues. CDR1 and CDR2 (germline): PRHDT, FYEKMQ (reference sequence). CDR3: CASSTRQGPNEKLFF. In DNA form, the CDR3 reads TGTGCCAGCAGCACTAGACAGGGCCCTAATGAAAAACTGTTTTTT.

This rearrangement joins TRBV20-1 to TRBJ2-7, with a possible D match to TRBD2 (6 bases). There are 11 residues in the CDR3. The V end was cut by 6 bases, the J end by 6 bases, with 12 bases between. Germline V lookup: CDR1 DFQATT, CDR2 SNEGSKA (reference sequence). The CDR3 spells CSARTGAEQYF. The CDR3 bases are TGCAGTGCCAGGACGGGAGCCGAGCAGTACTTC.

This clone was counted a few times. This sequence joins TRBV5-1 and TRBJ1-1; the match to TRBD1 covers 8 bases. Trimming cost V 0 bases and J 7 bases; bases outside gene matches: 2. Germline CDR1 and CDR2: SGHRS and YFSETQ. This CDR3 spans 13 amino acids. The CDR3 DNA follows: TGCGCCAGCAGCTTGGGTACAGGGGGTGAAGCTTTCTTT. This translates into CASSLGTGGEAFF.

The chain has TRBV27 and TRBJ1-2; D may be TRBD1 (6 bases). Germline CDR1 and CDR2: MNHEY and SMNVEV (reference sequence). Trimming stripped 6 bases from V and 5 bases from J, with 16 bases between. CDR3 length: 14 residues. The CDR3 sequence: CASSSSGALYGYTF. The DNA of the CDR3 is TGTGCCAGCAGCTCATCAGGGGCCCTTTATGGCTACACCTTC.

The rearrangement uses TRBV7-2 and TRBJ1-5; 8 bases line up with TRBD1. V shed 3 bases, J shed 0 bases, and the junction held 7 bases outside the gene matches. This CDR3 has 17 residues. Looked up from germline, CDR1 is SGHTA and CDR2 is FQGNSA. The DNA of the CDR3 is TGTGCCAGCAGCTTCAGGGGGCCACTTTATAGCAATCAGCCCCAGCATTTT. Amino acid sequence: CASSFRGPLYSNQPQHF.

J is TRBJ2-3 and V is TRBV19, with 7 nucleotides matching TRBD1. The CDR3 is 14 residues long. From germline, CDR1 is LNHDA and CDR2 SQIVND (reference sequence). Germline trimming cut 5 bases from V and 4 bases from J; bases unmatched to any gene: 6. The CDR3 reads CASSPETGADTQYF. Written as DNA, the CDR3 is TGTGCCAGTAGTCCTGAAACAGGGGCAGATACGCAGTATTTT. The full variable domain, in which reference TRBV19 and TRBJ2-3 provide the parts outside the CDR3, is DGGITQSPKYLFRKEGQNVTLSCEQNLNHDAMYWYRQDPGQGLRLIYYSQIVNDFQKGDIAEGYSVSREKKESFPLTVTSAQKNPTAFYLCASSPETGADTQYFGPGTRLTVL.

The chain recombines TRBV9 with TRBJ2-7, with 12 nucleotides matching TRBD2. Germline V gene lookup returns CDR1 SGDLS and CDR2 YYNGEE. The CDR3 sequence is 14 residues long. J gave up 3 bases and V 4 bases, and 2 bases lay outside the gene matches. The CDR3 DNA is TGTGCCAGCAGCTCGGGACTAGCGGGCTACGAGCAGTACTTC. Encoded protein: CASSSGLAGYEQYF.

The genes are TRBV5-4 and TRBJ2-5, with D uncertain. Germline CDR1 and CDR2: SGHNT and YYREEE (reference sequence). Between the trimmed V and J ends, which lost 0 bases and 1 base, there was a span of 7 bases. The CDR3 is made up of 14 amino acids. The CDR3 here is CASSLESGQETQYF. The CDR3 region has the DNA TGTGCCAGCAGCTTGGAGTCAGGCCAAGAGACCCAGTACTTC. The variable domain in full, completed from reference TRBV5-4 and TRBJ2-5, reads ETGVTQSPTHLIKTRGQQVTLRCSSQSGHNTVSWYQQALGQGPQFIFQYYREEENGRGNFPPRFSGLQFPNYSSELNVNALELDDSALYLCASSLESGQETQYFGPGTRLLVL.

The rearrangement links TRBV27 to TRBJ2-7; D unclear. V lost 5 bases and J 0 bases, leaving 8 bases between the germline ends. Germline V CDR1 and CDR2: MNHEY, SMNVEV (reference sequence). The CDR3 spans 13 residues. CDR3 amino acids: CASSRLVSYEQYF. For the CDR3, the DNA is TGTGCCAGCAGTCGGCTAGTCTCCTACGAGCAGTACTTC.

This clone was counted a single time. The chain combines TRBV11-3 with TRBJ2-5, with D perhaps matching TRBD2 (6 bases). Trimming left V 3 bases short and J 2 bases short, with 7 bases between. Germline-derived CDR1 and CDR2 are SGHNT and YENEEA. There are 13 residues in the CDR3. CDR3 sequence reads: CASSFGTQETQYF. The DNA of the CDR3 is TGTGCCAGCAGCTTTGGGACTCAAGAGACCCAGTACTTC.

This clone was counted between two and nine times. J is TRBJ1-5 and V is TRBV7-8; D perhaps matches TRBD1 (6 bases). The CDR3 runs 15 residues. Trimming took off 4 bases at V and 3 bases at J, with 13 bases between the two ends. The germline CDR1 and CDR2 sequences are SGHVS and FQNEAQ. CDR3 nucleotides: TGTGCCAGCAGCTCCGGGGAGGGGGACAATCAGCCCCAGCATTTT. Protein sequence: CASSSGEGDNQPQHF.

The chain recombines TRBV9 with TRBJ2-1; the match to TRBD2 covers 10 bases. Germline V gives CDR1 SGDLS, CDR2 YYNGEE. V lost 0 bases to trimming and J lost 5 bases; unmatched junction nucleotides: 11. This CDR3 contains 18 residues. Here the CDR3 DNA reads TGTGCCAGCAGCGTAGCTACAAGCGGGGGGGCCGGGGACAATGAGCAGTTCTTC. This encodes CASSVATSGGAGDNEQFF.

The rearrangement uses TRBV14 and TRBJ2-5; 11 bases line up with TRBD2. The J call may be faulty, since TRBJ2-7 better matches the DNA end. Germline CDR1 is SGHDN and CDR2 is FVKESK. This CDR3 spans 16 amino acids. The CDR3 nucleotides read TGTGCCAGCAGCCCGGGACTAGCGGCCCACCCCTACGAGCAGTACTTC. It codes for CASSPGLAAHPYEQYF.

The chain combines TRBV11-1 with TRBJ1-1; D is unresolved. Germline values: CDR1 SGHAT, CDR2 FQDESV (reference sequence). V shed 1 base and J shed 0 bases, with 9 bases lying between them. This CDR3 is built from 15 residues. The CDR3 sequence is CASSLDVNMNTEAFF. The CDR3 DNA reads TGTGCCAGCAGCTTAGATGTAAACATGAACACTGAAGCTTTCTTT.

This clone was found a few times. The chain is built from TRBV7-9 and TRBJ1-1, with D possibly TRBD1 on 6 matching bases. This CDR3 has 15 amino acids. Germline CDR1 and CDR2: SEHNR and FQNEAQ (reference sequence). Trimming shortened V by 3 bases and J by 0 bases, and 11 bases separated the two germline ends. The CDR3 DNA follows: TGTGCCAGCAGCTTGGGGGACACGATGAACACTGAAGCTTTCTTT. This gives the protein CASSLGDTMNTEAFF.

The chain has TRBV7-2 and TRBJ2-3; no clear D. The CDR3 totals 16 residues. V was shortened by 5 bases and J by 0 bases, with 15 bases between the two germline ends. Germline V gives CDR1 SGHTA, CDR2 FQGNSA. The CDR3 loop reads CASSKTQTGSTDTQYF. CDR3 nucleotide sequence: TGTGCCAGCAGCAAAACCCAGACTGGAAGCACAGATACGCAGTATTTT.

This chain uses TRBV19 with TRBJ1-6; 8 nucleotides line up with TRBD1. Germline CDR1 LNHDA, CDR2 SQIVND (reference sequence). Germline trimming cut 5 bases from V and 5 bases from J; bases unmatched to any gene: 5. The CDR3 is 15 residues long. The CDR3 reads CASSASGGHNSPLHF. DNA for the CDR3: TGTGCCAGTAGTGCCTCAGGGGGCCATAATTCACCCCTCCACTTT.

The chain links TRBV18 to TRBJ2-5, with TRBD1 identical over 10 bases. The better agreement between TRBJ2-7 and the DNA end casts doubt on the J call. The CDR3 is made up of 16 amino acids. CDR1 and CDR2 (germline): KGHSH, LQKENI. The CDR3 region is CASSPSRQGATYEQYF. CDR3 nucleotide sequence: TGTGCCAGCTCACCAAGTAGACAGGGGGCTACCTACGAGCAGTACTTC.